The clone carrying this TCR beta chain has a handful of counts. The antigen is unknown. Trimming pared 6 bases from V and 13 bases from J, leaving 19 bases between. Germline CDR1 and CDR2: MGHRA and YSYEKL. This CDR3 comprises 13 residues. This sample is drawn from a study of blood T cells in healthy people across ages. A second PCR, run for roughly 7 to 12 cycles, used a sample-barcoded 5' primer plus a J-beta primer mix. TCRdb reanalysed the 5' RACE reads using MiXCR and keeps one entry per CDR3 protein. The sample carries 1.5 million or so distinct CDR3 sequences, 42% recorded once. Notes on the study in general: The unknown donor CMV status may have confounded expanded clonotype changes.

The V gene is TRBV4-1, the J gene TRBJ2-4, with D perhaps given as TRBD1 or TRBD2 (6 bases each). Sequenced sample: blood. The TCR was taken from a woman under 30 in good health. CDR3 sequence: CASSLGGDREQYF. CDR3 DNA sequence: TGCGCCAGCAGTCTCGGGGGCGATCGGGAGCAGTACTTC.